This T cell receptor beta chain was identified in a study of cytomegalovirus exposure and HLA in healthy donors. Study results and caveats: It emerged from a later analysis that several of the most significant clusters appeared to be linked to common viral pathogens. Sequencing probably produced one cluster of sequence variants that were highly shared. An Asian-associated ancestry cluster reportedly showed fewer N-insertions than the approximately 600-donor mean in a later analysis.

Concerning this clone itself: The antigen remains unidentified.

V shed 6 bases and J 1 base; nucleotides not matched to a gene: 2. The length of the CDR3 is 14 residues. Germline V gene data show CDR1 as SGHTA and CDR2 as FQGNSA. The PCR employed 60 Vbeta primers together with 13 Jbeta primers. TCRdb's table, derived via immunoSEQ multiplex PCR, lists solely in-frame clones and lacks some. This sample has 110,000 or so clones, with over 60% found just once. This TCR came from a man between 18 and 35 years old in good health and CMV-seropositive. Sequenced: PBMCs. The rearrangement links TRBV7-2 to TRBJ2-2, with 7 bases fitting TRBD1. The CDR3 spells CASSQGENTGELFF. CDR3 DNA sequence: TGTGCCAGCAGTCAGGGGGAGAACACCGGGGAGCTGTTTTTT.